The next 11 T cell receptor beta chains were all read from a single sample in a study of early T cells in non-severe SARS-CoV-2 infection. One entry per CDR3 protein results from TCRdb running MiXCR on the 5' RACE reads. The sample includes about 100,000 distinct CDR3 sequences, around 13% of them seen just once. Sequencing was carried out using whole blood. Source of these receptors: an adult who was a healthcare worker with PCR-confirmed SARS-CoV-2 infection or an uninfected control (not recorded which).

This clonotype showed up just a few times. The chain couples TRBV9 to TRBJ2-1; no reliable D call. Germline-derived CDR1 and CDR2 are SGDLS and YYNGEE. V lost 3 bases and J lost 7, with 17 bases in between. The CDR3 runs to 15 residues. The CDR3 here is CASSEGQVGSNEQFF. The DNA for the CDR3 is TGTGCCAGCAGCGAAGGGCAGGTAGGGTCGAATGAGCAGTTCTTC.

This clonotype was observed at least ten times. The chain links TRBV12-3 or TRBV12-4 to TRBJ2-7; D is possibly TRBD1 or TRBD2 (7 bases each). This CDR3 comprises 16 residues. The germline V and J ends were trimmed by 5 bases and 0 bases, with 17 bases remaining between them. This chain's CDR3 is CASSASAGGASYEQYF. CDR3 coding DNA: TGTGCCAGCAGTGCCAGTGCAGGGGGGGCCTCCTACGAGCAGTACTTC.

The CDR3 nucleotides read TGCGCCAGCAGCTTGGAGGGCACCCTAGCCAAAAACATTCAGTACTTC. It encodes CASSLEGTLAKNIQYF. The V call is TRBV5-1, the J call TRBJ2-4; no clear D gene. CDR1 and CDR2 from the germline V gene are SGHRS and YFSETQ. This CDR3 has 16 amino acids. Trimming took off 0 bases at V and 0 bases at J, with 10 bases between the two ends.

The chain carries TRBV18 and TRBJ1-3, with 7 bases lining up with TRBD1. Trimming removed 3 bases from V and 0 bases from J; junction bases left unmatched: 5. From germline, CDR1 is KGHSH and CDR2 LQKENI. CDR3 length equals 16 residues. DNA for the CDR3: TGTGCCAGCTCACCTTTCCGGACAGGCTCTGGAAACACCATATATTTT. Protein product: CASSPFRTGSGNTIYF.

This chain connects TRBV6-5 to TRBJ1-2; a possible D gene is TRBD1 (5 bases). Germline loops: CDR1 MNHEY, CDR2 SVGAGI. This CDR3 contains 17 residues. V gave up 2 bases and J gave up 8 bases, with 24 bases separating them. This CDR3 is CASSYPDGLGGSYGYTF. The CDR3 nucleotides read TGTGCCAGCAGTTACCCCGATGGGCTCGGGGGATCATACGGCTACACCTTC.

This clonotype was detected many times. This chain joins TRBV27 and TRBJ1-4; 7 nucleotides align to TRBD1. Losses at the gene ends were 4 bases for V and 3 bases for J; bases not matched to a gene: 5. The CDR3 covers 15 residues. CDR1 is MNHEY, CDR2 SMNVEV, per germline (reference sequence). CDR3 sequence: CASSSEGAANEKLFF. The CDR3 nucleotides read TGTGCCAGCAGTTCCGAGGGGGCGGCTAATGAAAAACTGTTTTTT.

This clonotype was detected many times. The V gene is TRBV18, the J gene TRBJ2-7; 12 bases fit TRBD2. This CDR3 comprises 15 residues. Germline assignment: CDR1 KGHSH and CDR2 LQKENI. Unmatched junction bases numbered 2, after V lost 1 base and J lost 4 bases. The CDR3 DNA is TGTGCCAGCTCACCACTACTAGCGGGGGGTTACGAGCAGTACTTC. Translating it yields CASSPLLAGGYEQYF.

This clonotype came up a few times. The rearrangement links TRBV3-1 to TRBJ2-7; D may be TRBD2 (6 bases). Germline loops: CDR1 LGHDT, CDR2 YNNKEL (reference sequence). CDR3 length: 15 residues. Trimming removed 1 base at V and 2 bases at J, with 12 bases between. The CDR3 reads CASSQGRSGTYEQYF. CDR3 nucleotides: TGTGCCAGCAGCCAAGGCCGTAGCGGAACCTACGAGCAGTACTTC.

This clonotype was detected ten times or more. The J gene is TRBJ2-2, the V gene TRBV14, with 7 bases that match TRBD2. The CDR3 runs 15 residues. The V and J ends lost 4 bases and 4 bases, in that order; junction bases with no gene match: 6. Germline CDR1 and CDR2: SGHDN and FVKESK. The CDR3 bases are TGTGCCAGCAGCCGGCTGGGGGGGAGCACCGGGGAGCTGTTTTTT. This encodes CASSRLGGSTGELFF.

This clonotype came up a few times. The chain has TRBV11-2 and TRBJ2-7, with D possibly TRBD1 on 6 matching bases. Trimming shortened V by 3 bases and J by 2 bases, and 11 bases separated the two germline ends. The germline V gene encodes CDR1 SGHAT and CDR2 FQNNGV. The CDR3 covers 14 residues. CDR3 protein: CASSFGQGTYEQYF. DNA of the CDR3: TGTGCCAGCAGCTTCGGGCAGGGGACCTACGAGCAGTACTTC. Based on the CDR3 plus reference TRBV11-2 and TRBJ2-7, the full variable domain is EAGVAQSPRYKIIEKRQSVAFWCNPISGHATLYWYQQILGQGPKLLIQFQNNGVVDDSQLPKDRFSAERLKGVDSTLKIQPAKLEDSAVYLCASSFGQGTYEQYFGPGTRLTVT.

J is TRBJ1-1 and V is TRBV7-2; D remains ambiguous. Germline CDR1 SGHTA, CDR2 FQGNSA. The V end was cut by 5 bases, the J end by 5 bases, with 15 bases between. The CDR3 loop spans 14 amino acids. CDR3 amino acids: CASSPVARVTEAFF. The CDR3, as DNA: TGTGCCAGCAGCCCCGTGGCGCGAGTTACTGAAGCTTTCTTT. The variable domain in full, completed from reference TRBV7-2 and TRBJ1-1, reads GAGVSQSPSNKVTEKGKDVELRCDPISGHTALYWYRQSLGQGLEFLIYFQGNSAPDKSGLPSDRFSAERTGGSVSTLTIQRTQQEDSAVYLCASSPVARVTEAFFGQGTRLTVV.